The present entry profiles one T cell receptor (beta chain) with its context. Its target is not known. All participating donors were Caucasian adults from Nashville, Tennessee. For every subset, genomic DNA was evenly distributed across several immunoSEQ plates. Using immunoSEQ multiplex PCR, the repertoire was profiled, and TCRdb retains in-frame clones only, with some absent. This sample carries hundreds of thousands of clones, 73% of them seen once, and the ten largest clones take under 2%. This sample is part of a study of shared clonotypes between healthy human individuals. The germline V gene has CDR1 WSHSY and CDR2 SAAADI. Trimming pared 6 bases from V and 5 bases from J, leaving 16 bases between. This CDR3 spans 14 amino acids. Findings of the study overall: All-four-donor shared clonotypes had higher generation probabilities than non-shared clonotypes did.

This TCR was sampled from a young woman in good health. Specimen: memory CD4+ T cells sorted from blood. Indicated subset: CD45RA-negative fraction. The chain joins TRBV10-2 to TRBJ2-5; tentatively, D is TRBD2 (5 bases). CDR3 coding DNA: TGCGCCAGCAGAACCTTTCTAGGAGGCGAGACCCAGTACTTC. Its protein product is CASRTFLGGETQYF.